The 4 T cell receptor beta chains below all came from one sample that was sequenced in a study of blood T cell repertoires in COVID-19. Some clones are missing from TCRdb's copy, which holds only in-frame ones; the method was immunoSEQ multiplex PCR. The sample consists of around 100,000 clones, almost 90% of them appearing once. Sequencing used peripheral blood. The receptors were sampled from a human donor in a cohort sampled during active COVID-19.

This chain links TRBV3-1 (or the pseudogene TRBV3-2) with TRBJ2-1, with no clear D. Per germline, CDR1 LGHDT and CDR2 YNNKEL (reference sequence). V shed 4 bases and J shed 2 bases, with 15 bases lying between them. This CDR3 comprises 16 residues. The DNA for the CDR3 is TGTGCCAGCAGCCTCCCCTTAGGCGGAACCTACAATGAGCAGTTCTTC. It yields the protein CASSLPLGGTYNEQFF.

This sequence joins TRBV29-1 and TRBJ2-5; weak D call: TRBD2 (6 bases). This CDR3 spans 12 amino acids. Per the germline V gene, CDR1 is SQVTM and CDR2 is ANQGSEA. V was pared by 4 bases and J by 4 bases, with 10 bases between. CDR3 protein: CSVVVSGETQYF. CDR3 sequence (DNA): TGCAGCGTTGTGGTTAGCGGAGAGACCCAGTACTTC.

The rearrangement joins TRBV5-1 to TRBJ1-1, with 9 bases identical to TRBD1. This CDR3 is 15 amino acids long. CDR1 and CDR2 (germline): SGHRS, YFSETQ. V trimming: 3 bases; J trimming: 5 bases; junction bases outside the gene matches: 8. CDR3 in DNA: TGCGCCAGCAGCTATTACGGGACAGGGCGAACTGAAGCTTTCTTT. Protein product: CASSYYGTGRTEAFF.

The J gene is TRBJ2-1, the V gene TRBV5-1, with D possibly matching TRBD1 (5 bases). From germline, CDR1 is SGHRS and CDR2 YFSETQ. The CDR3 sequence is 14 residues long. Between the trimmed V and J ends, which lost 2 bases and 2 bases, there was a span of 8 bases. The CDR3 loop is CASSFQGPYNEQFF. CDR3 in DNA: TGCGCCAGCAGCTTCCAGGGTCCCTACAATGAGCAGTTCTTC.